The present T cell receptor (beta chain) was sequenced within a study of cytomegalovirus exposure and HLA in healthy donors. General study points: Among immune exposure information, only CMV serostatus was available. There were some public TCRs occurring in many donors, but most TCR sequences were rare. Relative to equally common others, HLA-associated TCR beta chains showed greater clonal expansion in a later analysis.

PCR involved 60 Vbeta and 13 Jbeta primers. Libraries were prepared by immunoSEQ multiplex PCR; TCRdb keeps only in-frame clonotypes and omits some of them. The profile shows about 120,000 clones, about 83% of them singletons. This clone was recorded a few times. Its antigen is as yet unknown. At the time of sampling, donors were nominally healthy, though unrecorded immune exposures were likely. Germline lookup yields CDR1 LGHNA and CDR2 YNFKEQ. The CDR3 length is 15 residues. The specimen was PBMCs. This receptor was obtained from a woman aged 40 to 49 in good health and CMV-seropositive. The chain carries TRBV4-2 and TRBJ2-5, with 8 positions matching TRBD2. The tail of the sequence fits TRBJ2-7 better, so the J call may be wrong. DNA of the CDR3: TGTGCCAGCAGCCAAGAAGCGGGGGAGCACTACGAGCAGTACTTC. It is translated as CASSQEAGEHYEQYF.